The following is a T cell receptor beta chain sequence with its context. Germline trimming cut 4 bases from V and 0 bases from J; bases unmatched to any gene: 11. The CDR3 has 17 residues. Germline CDR1 and CDR2: SGHVS and FQNEAQ. This table comes from immunoSEQ multiplex PCR, and its TCRdb copy is limited to in-frame clones, with some not included. Found here are 80,000 to 100,000 clones, around 90% of them singletons; the top ten hold 3%. This entry is derived from a study of blood T cell repertoires in COVID-19. The V and J genes are TRBV7-8 and TRBJ1-2; TRBD1 agrees at 7 bases. This clonotype was obtained from a woman in her forties or fifties with active or convalescent COVID-19. The specimen was peripheral blood. CDR3 coding DNA: TGTGCCAGCAGCTCCGGACAGGCGACAAAAGCTAACTATGGCTACACCTTC. Translated: CASSSGQATKANYGYTF. Full variable domain (rest looked up from reference TRBV7-8 and TRBJ1-2): GAGVSQSPRYKVAKRGQDVALRCDPISGHVSLFWYQQALGQGPEFLTYFQNEAQLDKSGLPSDRFFAERPEGSVSTLKIQRTQQEDSAVYLCASSSGQATKANYGYTFGSGTRLTVV.